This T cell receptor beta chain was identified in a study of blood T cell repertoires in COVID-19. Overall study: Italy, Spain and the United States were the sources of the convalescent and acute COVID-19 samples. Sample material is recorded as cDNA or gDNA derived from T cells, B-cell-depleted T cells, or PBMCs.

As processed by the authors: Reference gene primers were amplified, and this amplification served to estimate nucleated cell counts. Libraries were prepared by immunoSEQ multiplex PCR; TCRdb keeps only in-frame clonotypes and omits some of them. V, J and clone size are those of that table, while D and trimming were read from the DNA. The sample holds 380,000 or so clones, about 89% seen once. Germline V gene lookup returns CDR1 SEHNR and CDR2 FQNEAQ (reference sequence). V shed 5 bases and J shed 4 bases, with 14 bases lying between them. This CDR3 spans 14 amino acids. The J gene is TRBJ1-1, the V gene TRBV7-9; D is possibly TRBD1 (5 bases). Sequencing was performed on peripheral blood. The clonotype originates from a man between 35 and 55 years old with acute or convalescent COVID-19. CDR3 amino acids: CASSHPGIGTEAFF. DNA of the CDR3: TGTGCCAGCAGCCACCCAGGGATTGGCACTGAAGCTTTCTTT.